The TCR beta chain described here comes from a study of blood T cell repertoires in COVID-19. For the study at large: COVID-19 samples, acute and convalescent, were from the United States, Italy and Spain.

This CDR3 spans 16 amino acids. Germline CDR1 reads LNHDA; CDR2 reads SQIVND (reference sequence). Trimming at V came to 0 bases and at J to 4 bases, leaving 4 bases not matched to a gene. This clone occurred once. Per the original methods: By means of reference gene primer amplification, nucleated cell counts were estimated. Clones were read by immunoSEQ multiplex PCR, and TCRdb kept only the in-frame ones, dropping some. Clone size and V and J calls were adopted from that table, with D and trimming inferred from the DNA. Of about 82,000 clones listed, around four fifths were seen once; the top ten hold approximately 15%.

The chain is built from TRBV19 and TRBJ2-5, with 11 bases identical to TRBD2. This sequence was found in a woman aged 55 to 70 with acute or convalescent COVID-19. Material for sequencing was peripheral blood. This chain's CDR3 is CASSIDIGLAGETQYF. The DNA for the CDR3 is TGTGCCAGTAGTATAGATATAGGACTAGCGGGAGAGACCCAGTACTTC.